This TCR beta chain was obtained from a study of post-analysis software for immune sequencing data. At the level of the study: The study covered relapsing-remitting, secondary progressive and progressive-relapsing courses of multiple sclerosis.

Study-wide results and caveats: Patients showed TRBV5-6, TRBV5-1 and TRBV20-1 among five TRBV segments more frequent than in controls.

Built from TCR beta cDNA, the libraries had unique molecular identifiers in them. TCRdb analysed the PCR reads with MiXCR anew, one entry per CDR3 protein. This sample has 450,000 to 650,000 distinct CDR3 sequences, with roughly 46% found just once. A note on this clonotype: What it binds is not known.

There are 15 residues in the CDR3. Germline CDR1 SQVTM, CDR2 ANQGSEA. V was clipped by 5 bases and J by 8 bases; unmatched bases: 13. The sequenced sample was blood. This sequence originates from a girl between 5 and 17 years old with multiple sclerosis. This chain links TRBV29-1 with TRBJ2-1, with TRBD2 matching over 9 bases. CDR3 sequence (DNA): TGCAGCGTTAGTAGCGGGAGTCTAATCTCAGATGAGCAGTTCTTC. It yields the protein CSVSSGSLISDEQFF.